A selection of T cell receptor beta chains follows, all from one sample in a study of blood T cell repertoires in COVID-19. The protocol was immunoSEQ multiplex PCR, while the TCRdb copy is restricted to in-frame clones and leaves out a portion. The sample consists of roughly 290,000 clones, approximately 86% of them appearing once. Source material: peripheral blood. The receptors were gathered from a human donor with COVID-19, enrolled during active disease. The donor label of this sample is uncertain. The CDR3 runs from the conserved cysteine through the conserved F or W. A D gene is named only where the DNA matches it firmly. Clone size is given for some rows only: seen once, a few or many times, or a class if the clone is expanded.

V gene: TRBV7-9; D gene: TRBD2; J gene: TRBJ2-2; clone size: NA; CDR3 DNA: TGTGCCAGCAGACGGTTGACTAGCGGAAACACCGGGGAGCTGTTTTTT; CDR3 protein: CASRRLTSGNTGELFF
V gene: TRBV30; D gene: NA; J gene: TRBJ1-2; clone size: NA; CDR3 DNA: TGTGCCTGGAGTGTTAGGGGTCGTGGAGGCTACACCTTC; CDR3 protein: CAWSVRGRGGYTF
V gene: TRBV27; D gene: TRBD1; J gene: TRBJ1-1; clone size: NA; CDR3 DNA: TGTGCCAGCAGTCCCTGGACAGGGTTGGCTGAAGCTTTCTTT; CDR3 protein: CASSPWTGLAEAFF
V gene: TRBV5-1; D gene: NA; J gene: TRBJ1-1; clone size: NA; CDR3 DNA: TGCGCCAGCAGCTCCGGTGCCGGTGGCACTGAAGCTTTCTTT; CDR3 protein: CASSSGAGGTEAFF
V gene: TRBV5-1; D gene: NA; J gene: TRBJ1-1; clone size: NA; CDR3 DNA: TGCGCCAGCAGCCTATCGGGGGACACTGAAGCTTTCTTT; CDR3 protein: CASSLSGDTEAFF
V gene: TRBV18; D gene: NA; J gene: TRBJ1-2; clone size: NA; CDR3 DNA: TGTGCCAGCTCACCTCGGGGGGCCCCTAACTATGGCTACACCTTC; CDR3 protein: CASSPRGAPNYGYTF
V gene: TRBV6-1; D gene: NA; J gene: TRBJ1-2; clone size: NA; CDR3 DNA: TGTGCCAGCAGTGAATTTGGCGCCACCTCACAGGGTGCCGGGGTTGGCTACACCTTC; CDR3 protein: CASSEFGATSQGAGVGYTF
V gene: TRBV7-8; D gene: TRBD1; J gene: TRBJ1-5; clone size: NA; CDR3 DNA: TGTGCCAGCAGCTTTGGACAGGACAATCAGCCCCAGCATTTT; CDR3 protein: CASSFGQDNQPQHF
V gene: TRBV19; D gene: TRBD2; J gene: TRBJ2-3; clone size: NA; CDR3 DNA: TGTGCCAGTAGTTCGGGACTAGCGGGAGCGCCAGATACGCAGTATTTT; CDR3 protein: CASSSGLAGAPDTQYF
V gene: TRBV6-4; D gene: TRBD1; J gene: TRBJ2-1; clone size: NA; CDR3 DNA: TGTGCCAGCAGTGAGGGGACAGGGGGCTTCGATGAGCAGTTCTTC; CDR3 protein: CASSEGTGGFDEQFF
V gene: TRBV7-2; D gene: TRBD2; J gene: TRBJ2-3; clone size: NA; CDR3 DNA: TGTGCCAGCAGCTTACTTAGCGGGGGGGATACGCAGTATTTT; CDR3 protein: CASSLLSGGDTQYF
V gene: TRBV10-3; D gene: TRBD2; J gene: TRBJ2-3; clone size: NA; CDR3 DNA: TGTGCCATCAGTACAGGGACTAGCGGGAGCACAGATACGCAGTATTTT; CDR3 protein: CAISTGTSGSTDTQYF
V gene: TRBV29-1; D gene: NA; J gene: TRBJ2-5; clone size: NA; CDR3 DNA: TGCAGCGTCGGGGAGAAGACCCAGTACTTC; CDR3 protein: CSVGEKTQYF
V gene: TRBV4-3; D gene: TRBD1; J gene: TRBJ1-6; clone size: once; CDR3 DNA: TGCGCCAGCAGCCAGAGGGGGCCCTTGGGGTCACCCCTCCACTTT; CDR3 protein: CASSQRGPLGSPLHF